Each of the 27 T cell receptor beta chains below was sequenced from the same sample in a study of response to subunit inactivated influenza vaccine. A single record per CDR3 protein comes from TCRdb applying MiXCR to the RT-PCR reads. This table holds roughly 780,000 distinct CDR3 sequences, roughly 18% found once. The sample consisted of PBMCs from blood, taken about 5 days after vaccination. Receptor source: a middle-aged man who received an inactivated influenza vaccine.

CDR3 residues: CASSQDRNQETQYF. CDR3 sequence (DNA): TGTGCCAGCAGCCAAGACAGAAACCAAGAGACCCAGTACTTC. The V and J genes are TRBV4-2 and TRBJ2-5; no reliable D call. V lost 0 bases and J 0 bases, leaving 5 bases between the germline ends. This CDR3 spans 14 amino acids. Germline V gives CDR1 LGHNA, CDR2 YNFKEQ.

The chain is built from TRBV7-2 and TRBJ1-2, with TRBD1 as a possible D gene (5 bases). V gave up 5 bases and J gave up 4 bases, with 17 bases separating them. The CDR3 is made up of 15 amino acids. Per the germline V gene, CDR1 is SGHTA and CDR2 is FQGNSA. The CDR3 is CASSPGRGVVYGYTF. In nucleotides, the CDR3 is TGTGCCAGCAGCCCGGGTAGAGGGGTTGTCTATGGCTACACCTTC.

In nucleotides, the CDR3 is TGTGCCAGCAGTCCTAGCGGGCCCACAGATACGCAGTATTTT. Residues: CASSPSGPTDTQYF. The chain is built from TRBV12-3 or TRBV12-4 and TRBJ2-3, with 8 bases that match TRBD2. V was pared by 5 bases and J by 2 bases, with 3 bases of the junction left unmatched. The CDR3 extends over 14 amino acids.

In nucleotides, the CDR3 is TGTGCCACCAGTGATTTGCGACAGGGTGGCGAGCAGTACTTC. Translated: CATSDLRQGGEQYF. V usage is TRBV24-1 and J usage is TRBJ2-7; 7 bases agree with TRBD1. The V gene end was trimmed by 0 bases and the J gene end by 6 bases; junction bases not matched to a gene: 4. The CDR3 contains 14 residues. CDR1 is KGHDR, CDR2 SFDVKD, per germline.

The J gene is TRBJ2-5, the V gene TRBV30, with D hard to call. V was cut by 3 bases and J by 5 bases, with 7 bases left in between. CDR3 length: 11 residues. CDR1 is GTSNPN and CDR2 is SVGIG in the germline V gene (reference sequence). CDR3 DNA: TGTGCCTGGAGATCTGGGGAGACCCAGTACTTC. It specifies CAWRSGETQYF. The whole variable domain, filled in from reference TRBV30 and TRBJ2-5, reads SQTIHQWPATLVQPVGSPLSLECTVEGTSNPNLYWYRQAAGRGLQLLFYSVGIGQISSEVPQNLSASRPQDRQFILSSKKLLLSDSGFYLCAWRSGETQYFGPGTRLLVL.

The rearrangement joins TRBV5-1 to TRBJ2-5, with D possibly TRBD1 on 6 matching bases. In germline, CDR1 is SGHRS, CDR2 YFSETQ. CDR3 length equals 16 residues. V was pared by 3 bases and J by 4 bases, with 19 bases between. DNA for the CDR3: TGCGCCAGCAGCTCGCGGACAGCCTCGGCTGGAGAGACCCAGTACTTC. Protein: CASSSRTASAGETQYF.

This chain joins TRBV27 and TRBJ2-4; maybe TRBD2 (6 bases). From germline, CDR1 is MNHEY and CDR2 SMNVEV (reference sequence). Trimming removed 5 bases at V and 7 bases at J, with 18 bases between. CDR3 length: 15 residues. CDR3 DNA: TGTGCCAGCAGTCCCCCCGCGGGGACGAGGAACATTCAGTACTTC. This gives the protein CASSPPAGTRNIQYF.

This clonotype turned up a few times. V is TRBV7-2 and J is TRBJ2-3; either TRBD1 or TRBD2 may supply D (5 bases each). Germline CDR1 and CDR2: SGHTA and FQGNSA. The CDR3 extends over 15 amino acids. Trimming cost V 1 base and J 3 bases, with 11 bases left between them. In nucleotides, the CDR3 is TGTGCCAGCAGCTTAGTTACGGGGCATACAGATACGCAGTATTTT. Protein product: CASSLVTGHTDTQYF.

This clonotype has a handful of counts. The chain links TRBV6-2 or TRBV6-3 to TRBJ2-4; D perhaps matches TRBD1 (6 bases). Germline CDR1 is MNHEY and CDR2 is SVGEGT. The CDR3 is made up of 13 amino acids. V lost 8 bases, J lost 6 bases, and 14 bases lay in between. The CDR3 protein is CASETGGTNIQYF. CDR3 DNA sequence: TGTGCCAGCGAGACTGGGGGCACAAACATTCAGTACTTC.

There are a few counts of this clonotype. The CDR3 region has the DNA TGTGCCAGCAGTTTAAGTGCAGCCGCTGAAGCTTTCTTT. Protein: CASSLSAAAEAFF. V usage is TRBV12-3 or TRBV12-4 and J usage is TRBJ1-1; no clear D. The CDR3 has 13 residues. V was cut by 2 bases and J by 6 bases, with 10 bases left in between.

The chain recombines TRBV10-3 with TRBJ2-3; tentatively, D is TRBD2 (5 bases). This CDR3 spans 14 amino acids. With 8 bases removed from V and 0 bases from J, the gap between germline ends came to 12 bases. The germline CDR1 and CDR2 sequences are ENHRY and SYGVKD. CDR3 sequence reads: CAIRVRGSTDTQYF. Here the CDR3 DNA reads TGTGCCATCCGGGTACGGGGTAGCACAGATACGCAGTATTTT.

This clonotype was counted many times. The J gene is TRBJ1-6, the V gene TRBV10-3; a weak D match, TRBD1 (5 bases). The CDR3 is 14 amino acids. V gave up 8 bases and J gave up 7 bases, with 15 bases separating them. The germline V gene has CDR1 ENHRY and CDR2 SYGVKD. Here the CDR3 reads CAIAGQTANSPLHF. CDR3 nucleotide sequence: TGTGCCATCGCGGGGCAGACGGCAAATTCACCCCTCCACTTT.

The chain employs TRBV12-3 or TRBV12-4 and TRBJ1-4; D may be TRBD1 (6 bases). The CDR3 is 13 amino acids. The germline V and J ends were trimmed by 5 bases and 8 bases, with 12 bases remaining between them. Here the CDR3 DNA reads TGTGCCAGCAGTAGAAATCAGGGGGAAAAACTGTTTTTT. As protein: CASSRNQGEKLFF.

In this sample, this clonotype turned up a few times. CDR3 protein: CASSLGTSGGDEQFF. The CDR3 DNA follows: TGTGCCAGCAGCTTGGGGACTAGCGGGGGCGATGAGCAGTTCTTC. The chain carries TRBV5-6 and TRBJ2-1, with 13 bases lining up with TRBD2. V lost 0 bases to trimming and J lost 8 bases; unmatched junction nucleotides: 2. Germline CDR1 SGHDT, CDR2 YYEEEE. The CDR3 spans 15 residues.

This clonotype has just a few counts. The chain's CDR3 is CASSATSGIIQETQYF. The DNA of the CDR3 is TGTGCCAGCAGCGCAACTAGCGGGATAATCCAAGAGACCCAGTACTTC. J is TRBJ2-5 and V is TRBV7-2; 10 bases map to TRBD2. Germline V gene data show CDR1 as SGHTA and CDR2 as FQGNSA. The CDR3 totals 16 residues. V was pared by 5 bases and J by 1 base, with 7 bases of the junction left unmatched.

Only a few counts were recorded for this clonotype. The chain is built from TRBV20-1 and TRBJ1-1, with no clear D. The germline V gene has CDR1 DFQATT and CDR2 SNEGSKA (reference sequence). There are 11 residues in the CDR3. Trimming removed 0 bases from V and 7 bases from J, with 6 bases in between. DNA of the CDR3: TGCAGTGCTAGAGATGGGATTGAAGCTTTCTTT. Its translation is CSARDGIEAFF.

At least ten counts were recorded for this clonotype. The chain carries TRBV5-1 and TRBJ2-2; no clear D. This CDR3 is built from 16 residues. V shed 6 bases and J shed 1 base, with 16 bases lying between them. Germline values: CDR1 SGHRS, CDR2 YFSETQ. Written as DNA, the CDR3 is TGCGCCAGCATGTCCTCTCAGGCCAAGAACACCGGGGAGCTGTTTTTT. Protein product: CASMSSQAKNTGELFF.

The chain is built from TRBV7-8 and TRBJ2-3; 9 nucleotides agree with TRBD1. The CDR3 is made up of 13 amino acids. The trim removed 7 bases at V and 6 bases at J, leaving 5 bases unmatched. Germline V CDR1 and CDR2: SGHVS, FQNEAQ. The CDR3 region is CASTDRGYDTQYF. In DNA, the CDR3 is TGTGCCAGCACGGACAGGGGATACGATACGCAGTATTTT. Using reference TRBV7-8 and TRBJ2-3 for the parts outside the CDR3, the full variable domain is GAGVSQSPRYKVAKRGQDVALRCDPISGHVSLFWYQQALGQGPEFLTYFQNEAQLDKSGLPSDRFFAERPEGSVSTLKIQRTQQEDSAVYLCASTDRGYDTQYFGPGTRLTVL.

This clonotype was recorded many times. V usage is TRBV29-1 and J usage is TRBJ2-7, with 9 bases matching TRBD1. CDR3 length equals 12 residues. Per germline, CDR1 SQVTM and CDR2 ANQGSEA. The J segment lost 5 bases and the V segment lost 7 bases, leaving 6 bases of the junction unmatched. CDR3: CSAGQGIDEQYF. CDR3 sequence (DNA): TGCAGCGCCGGACAGGGGATCGACGAGCAGTACTTC.

The chain is built from TRBV24-1 and TRBJ2-5, with TRBD2 matching over 10 bases. CDR1 and CDR2 from the germline V gene are KGHDR and SFDVKD. This CDR3 is built from 15 residues. The V gene end was trimmed by 4 bases and the J gene end by 5 bases; junction bases not matched to a gene: 6. CDR3 amino acids: CATSEGTSVWETQYF. In DNA, the CDR3 is TGTGCCACCAGTGAAGGGACTAGCGTTTGGGAGACCCAGTACTTC.

The V gene is TRBV12-3 or TRBV12-4, the J gene TRBJ1-5; perhaps TRBD1 as D (6 bases). V lost 7 bases, J lost 3 bases, and 10 bases lay in between. The length of the CDR3 is 13 residues. The CDR3 here is CASNHRANQPQHF. For the CDR3, the DNA is TGTGCCAGCAATCACAGGGCCAATCAGCCCCAGCATTTT.

This clonotype was observed a few times. The chain combines TRBV4-3 with TRBJ1-6, with D possibly being TRBD1 (6 bases). V was pared by 0 bases and J by 5 bases, with 8 bases between. Germline V lookup: CDR1 LGHNA, CDR2 YSLEER. The CDR3 loop spans 15 amino acids. CDR3 in DNA: TGCGCCAGCAGCCAAGAGGCAGGGGATAATTCACCCCTCCACTTT. The encoded protein is CASSQEAGDNSPLHF.

This clonotype turned up a few times. J is TRBJ1-2 and V is TRBV5-8; D not certain. Germline lookup yields CDR1 SGHTS and CDR2 YDEGEE. The CDR3 length is 12 residues. The germline V and J ends were trimmed by 0 bases and 8 bases, with 8 bases remaining between them. The CDR3 loop reads CASSLVWRGYTF. In DNA form, the CDR3 reads TGTGCCAGCAGCTTGGTTTGGAGAGGCTACACCTTC.

As to this clonotype: A junction end diverges from the germline sequence, so it may reflect a read error. This rearrangement joins TRBV28 to TRBJ2-5, with 8 bases aligning to TRBD1. The germline V gene encodes CDR1 MDHEN and CDR2 SYDVKM. This CDR3 is 11 amino acids long. CDR3 sequence: CASSSGTGLDF. Here the CDR3 DNA reads TGTGCCAGCAGTTCCGGGACAGGTTTGGACTTC. Complete variable domain (other parts from reference TRBV28 and TRBJ2-5): DVKVTQSSRYLVKRTGEKVFLECVQDMDHENMFWYRQDPGLGLRLIYFSYDVKMKEKGDIPEGYSVSREKKERFSLILESASTNQTSMYLCASSSGTGLDFGPGTRLLVL.

This clonotype was counted a few times. The gene calls are TRBV12-3 or TRBV12-4 and TRBJ2-3; 12 nucleotides line up with TRBD2. V trimming: 5 bases; J trimming: 0 bases; junction bases outside the gene matches: 6. CDR3 length equals 17 residues. CDR3 DNA: TGTGCCAGCAGTGCATGGACTAGCGGGGCTAGCACAGATACGCAGTATTTT. Protein sequence: CASSAWTSGASTDTQYF.

This clonotype was found a few times. V and J are TRBV20-1 and TRBJ2-3; 10 bases map to TRBD1. The CDR3 spans 14 residues. Trimming took 4 bases from V and 6 from J; bases not matched to a gene: 7. Germline CDR1 DFQATT, CDR2 SNEGSKA (reference sequence). CDR3 loop: CSAIPDRGRDTQYF. DNA for the CDR3: TGCAGTGCTATCCCTGACAGGGGGCGGGATACGCAGTATTTT.

This clonotype was recorded a few times. The V call is TRBV28, the J call TRBJ1-1; D is uncertain. The CDR3 contains 14 residues. Looked up from germline, CDR1 is MDHEN and CDR2 is SYDVKM. With 6 bases removed from V and 0 bases from J, the gap between germline ends came to 11 bases. The CDR3 DNA reads as TGTGCCAGCAGCTCCCCAGGAATGAACACTGAAGCTTTCTTT. Translated: CASSSPGMNTEAFF. Supplemented by reference TRBV28 and TRBJ1-1, the full variable domain reads DVKVTQSSRYLVKRTGEKVFLECVQDMDHENMFWYRQDPGLGLRLIYFSYDVKMKEKGDIPEGYSVSREKKERFSLILESASTNQTSMYLCASSSPGMNTEAFFGQGTRLTVV.